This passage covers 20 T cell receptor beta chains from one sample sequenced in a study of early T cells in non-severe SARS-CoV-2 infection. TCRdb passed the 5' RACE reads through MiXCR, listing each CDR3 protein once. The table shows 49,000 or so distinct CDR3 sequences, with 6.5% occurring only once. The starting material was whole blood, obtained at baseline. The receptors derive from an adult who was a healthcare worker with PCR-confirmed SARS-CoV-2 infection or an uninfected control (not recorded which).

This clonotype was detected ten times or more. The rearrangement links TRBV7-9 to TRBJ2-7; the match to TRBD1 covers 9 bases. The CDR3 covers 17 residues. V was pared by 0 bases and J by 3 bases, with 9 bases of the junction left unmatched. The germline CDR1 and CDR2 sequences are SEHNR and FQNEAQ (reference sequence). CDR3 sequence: CASSLAKSGTGFYEQYF. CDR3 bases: TGTGCCAGCAGCTTAGCGAAATCCGGGACAGGGTTCTACGAGCAGTACTTC.

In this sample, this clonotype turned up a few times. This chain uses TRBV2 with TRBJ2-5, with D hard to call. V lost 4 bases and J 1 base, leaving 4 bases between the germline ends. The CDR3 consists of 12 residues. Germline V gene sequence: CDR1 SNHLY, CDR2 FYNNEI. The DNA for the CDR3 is TGTGCCAGCAGTGGGGTCCAAGAGACCCAGTACTTC. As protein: CASSGVQETQYF. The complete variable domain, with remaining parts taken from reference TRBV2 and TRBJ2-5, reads EPEVTQTPSHQVTQMGQEVILRCVPISNHLYFYWYRQILGQKVEFLVSFYNNEISEKSEIFDDQFSVERPDGSNFTLKIRSTKLEDSAMYFCASSGVQETQYFGPGTRLLVL.

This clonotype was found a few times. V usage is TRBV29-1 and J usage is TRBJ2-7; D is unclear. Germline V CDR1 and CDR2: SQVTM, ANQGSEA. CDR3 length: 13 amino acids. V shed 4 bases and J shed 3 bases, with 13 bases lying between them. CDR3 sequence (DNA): TGCAGCGTTGTATTGTCAGGCCTCTACGAGCAGTACTTC. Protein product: CSVVLSGLYEQYF.

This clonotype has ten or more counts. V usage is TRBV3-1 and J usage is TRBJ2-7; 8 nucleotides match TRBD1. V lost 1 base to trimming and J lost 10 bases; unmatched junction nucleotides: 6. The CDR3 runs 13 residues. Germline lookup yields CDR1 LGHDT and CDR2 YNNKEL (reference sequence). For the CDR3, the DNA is TGTGCCAGCAGCCAAGTTTCAGGGGGCGGTCAGTACTTC. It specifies CASSQVSGGGQYF.

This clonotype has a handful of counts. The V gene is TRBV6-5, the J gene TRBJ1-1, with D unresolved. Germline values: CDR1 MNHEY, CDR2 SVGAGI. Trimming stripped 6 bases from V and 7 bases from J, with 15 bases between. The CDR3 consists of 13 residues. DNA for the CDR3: TGTGCCAGCAGCCGAAGCCAGGCAATTGAAGCTTTCTTT. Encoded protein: CASSRSQAIEAFF.

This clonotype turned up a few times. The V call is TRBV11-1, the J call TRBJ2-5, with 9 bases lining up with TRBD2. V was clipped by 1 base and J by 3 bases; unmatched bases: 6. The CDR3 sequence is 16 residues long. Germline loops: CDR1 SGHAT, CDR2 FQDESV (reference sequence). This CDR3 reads CASSLEGGGAKETQYF. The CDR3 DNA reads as TGTGCCAGCAGCTTAGAAGGCGGGGGGGCCAAAGAGACCCAGTACTTC.

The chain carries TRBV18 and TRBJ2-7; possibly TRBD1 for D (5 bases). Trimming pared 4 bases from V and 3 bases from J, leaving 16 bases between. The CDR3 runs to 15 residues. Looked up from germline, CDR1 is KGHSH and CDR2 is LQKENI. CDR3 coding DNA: TGTGCCAGCTCACTAGGGGTCACGGATTACTACGAGCAGTACTTC. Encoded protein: CASSLGVTDYYEQYF.

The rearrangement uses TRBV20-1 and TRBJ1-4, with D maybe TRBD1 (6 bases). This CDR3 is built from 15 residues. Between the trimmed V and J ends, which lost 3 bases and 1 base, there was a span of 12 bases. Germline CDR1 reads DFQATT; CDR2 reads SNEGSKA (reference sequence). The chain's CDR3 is CSARNRVLTNEKLFF. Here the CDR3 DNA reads TGCAGTGCTAGGAACAGGGTTTTAACTAATGAAAAACTGTTTTTT.

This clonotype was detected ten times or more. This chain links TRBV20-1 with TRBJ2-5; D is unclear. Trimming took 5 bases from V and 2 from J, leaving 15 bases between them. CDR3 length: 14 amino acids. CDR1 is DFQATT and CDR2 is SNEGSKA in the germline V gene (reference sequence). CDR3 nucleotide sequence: TGCAGTGCTGTTTTAACTCTGGGACAAGAGACCCAGTACTTC. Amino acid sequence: CSAVLTLGQETQYF.

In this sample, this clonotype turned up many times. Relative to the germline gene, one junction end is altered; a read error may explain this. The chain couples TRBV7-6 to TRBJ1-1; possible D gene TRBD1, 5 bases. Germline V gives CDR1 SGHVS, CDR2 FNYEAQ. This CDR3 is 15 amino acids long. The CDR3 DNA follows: TGTGCCGGCAGCTTAGACCCGGGGCCTGGGGCTGAAGCTTTCTTT. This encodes CAGSLDPGPGAEAFF.

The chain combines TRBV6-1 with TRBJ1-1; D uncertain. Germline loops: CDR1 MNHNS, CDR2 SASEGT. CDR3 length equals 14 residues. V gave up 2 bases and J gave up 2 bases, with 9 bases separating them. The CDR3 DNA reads TGTGCCAGCAGTGAATCGGAGGAAAACACTGAAGCTTTCTTT. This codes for CASSESEENTEAFF.

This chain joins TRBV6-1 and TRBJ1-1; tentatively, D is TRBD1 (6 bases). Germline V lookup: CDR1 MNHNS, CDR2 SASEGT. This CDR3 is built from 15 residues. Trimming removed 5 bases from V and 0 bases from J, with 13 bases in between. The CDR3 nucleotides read TGTGCCAGCAGTCTTAGGGGACAAATGAACACTGAAGCTTTCTTT. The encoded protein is CASSLRGQMNTEAFF.

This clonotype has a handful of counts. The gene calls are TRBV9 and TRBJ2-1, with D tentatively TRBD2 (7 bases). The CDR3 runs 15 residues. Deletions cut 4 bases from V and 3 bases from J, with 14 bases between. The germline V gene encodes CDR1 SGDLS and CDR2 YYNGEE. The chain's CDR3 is CASSRLRGGYNEQFF. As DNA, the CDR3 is TGTGCCAGCAGCCGACTGAGGGGGGGCTACAATGAGCAGTTCTTC. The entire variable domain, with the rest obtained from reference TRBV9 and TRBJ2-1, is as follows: DSGVTQTPKHLITATGQRVTLRCSPRSGDLSVYWYQQSLDQGLQFLIQYYNGEERAKGNILERFSAQQFPDLHSELNLSSLELGDSALYFCASSRLRGGYNEQFFGPGTRLTVL.

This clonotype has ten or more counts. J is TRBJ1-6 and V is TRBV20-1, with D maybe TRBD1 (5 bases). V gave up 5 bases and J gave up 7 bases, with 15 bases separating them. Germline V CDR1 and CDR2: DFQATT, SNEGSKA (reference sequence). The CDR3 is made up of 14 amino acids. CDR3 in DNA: TGCAGTGCTCAACGGGGGTCCCCAAATTCACCCCTCCACTTT. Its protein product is CSAQRGSPNSPLHF.

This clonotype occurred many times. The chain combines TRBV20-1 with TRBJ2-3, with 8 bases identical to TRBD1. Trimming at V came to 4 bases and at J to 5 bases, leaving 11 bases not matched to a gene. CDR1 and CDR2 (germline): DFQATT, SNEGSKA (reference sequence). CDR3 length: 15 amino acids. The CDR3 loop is CSATYPGTGGDTQYF. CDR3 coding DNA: TGCAGTGCTACCTACCCCGGGACAGGTGGAGATACGCAGTATTTT.

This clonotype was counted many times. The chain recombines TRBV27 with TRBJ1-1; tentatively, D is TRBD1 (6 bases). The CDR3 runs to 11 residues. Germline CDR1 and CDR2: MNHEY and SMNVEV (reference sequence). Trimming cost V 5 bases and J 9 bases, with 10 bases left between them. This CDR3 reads CASSIGQQAFF. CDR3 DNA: TGTGCCAGCAGTATAGGACAGCAAGCTTTCTTT.

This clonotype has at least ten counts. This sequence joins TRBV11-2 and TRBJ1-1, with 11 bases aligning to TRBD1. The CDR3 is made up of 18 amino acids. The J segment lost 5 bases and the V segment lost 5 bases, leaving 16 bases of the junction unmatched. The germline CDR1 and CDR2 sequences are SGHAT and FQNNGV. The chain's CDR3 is CASSKALGQGAQGTEAFF. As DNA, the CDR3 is TGTGCCAGCAGCAAGGCGCTCGGACAGGGGGCGCAGGGTACTGAAGCTTTCTTT.

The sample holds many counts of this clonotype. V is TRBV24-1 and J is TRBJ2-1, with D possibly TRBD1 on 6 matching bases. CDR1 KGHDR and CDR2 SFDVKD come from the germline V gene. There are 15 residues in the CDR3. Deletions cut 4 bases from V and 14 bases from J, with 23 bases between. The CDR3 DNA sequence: TGTGCCACCAGTGAACTCCCCCCTTTGGGCAGGGGCGAGTTCTTC. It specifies CATSELPPLGRGEFF.

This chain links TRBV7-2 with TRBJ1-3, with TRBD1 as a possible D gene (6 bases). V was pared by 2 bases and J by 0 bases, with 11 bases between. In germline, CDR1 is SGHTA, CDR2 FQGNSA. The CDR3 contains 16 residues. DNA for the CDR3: TGTGCCAGCAGCTTAATGGGGGGCAGCTCTGGAAACACCATATATTTT. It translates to CASSLMGGSSGNTIYF.

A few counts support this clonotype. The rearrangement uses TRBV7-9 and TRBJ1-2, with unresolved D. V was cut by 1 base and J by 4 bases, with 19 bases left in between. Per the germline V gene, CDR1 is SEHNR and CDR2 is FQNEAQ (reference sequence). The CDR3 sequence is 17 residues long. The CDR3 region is CASSLGAEDVEGYGYTF. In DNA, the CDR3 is TGTGCCAGCAGCTTAGGTGCAGAGGACGTGGAGGGCTATGGCTACACCTTC.